This T cell receptor (beta chain) emerged from a study of T cell responses to AZD1222 COVID-19 vaccine. Germline V gene lookup returns CDR1 SGDLS and CDR2 YYNGEE. Trimming removed 0 bases from V and 5 bases from J; junction bases left unmatched: 4. CDR3 length: 15 amino acids. Study-level results: Nearly half of spike-specific TCRs reportedly go after variant regions that carry no mutations. Repertoires in all cases were sampled only once the peak T cell response had passed. Donors in the cohort were predominantly white British and more often female, and clonal diversity was possibly underestimated.

This clone was detected only a few times. The target antigen is unknown. Only in-frame clones appear in the TCRdb table, and some are missing; sequencing was by immunoSEQ multiplex PCR. The sample comprises 60,000 or so clones, roughly 84% of which are singletons, and 15% to 25% rests with the top ten. This TCR was recovered from an adult in good health. The sample was peripheral blood, taken on day 0 of AZD1222 vaccination. The J gene is TRBJ2-2, the V gene TRBV9, with TRBD2 identical over 7 bases. The CDR3 sequence: CASSVGGSRTGELFF. In nucleotides, the CDR3 is TGTGCCAGCAGCGTAGGCGGGAGTAGGACCGGGGAGCTGTTTTTT.